The text below deals with one TCR beta chain. The read halts 3 residues ahead of the CDR3 end, with the missing end drawn from the germline J gene. The CDR3 spans 16 residues. Unmatched junction bases numbered 8, after V lost 3 bases and J lost 4 bases. CDR1 is SGDLS and CDR2 is YYNGEE in the germline V gene. Method: immunoSEQ multiplex PCR; TCRdb's copy keeps in-frame clones and lacks some. Its listing shows fewer than 40,000 clones. The sample comes from a study of T cells in women clearing cervical HPV infection. In the study overall: Controls' single incident HPV16 infection cleared within 12 months without precancer. Blood came at first lesion visit for cases, post-clearance for controls. For cases, blood was sampled a median approximately 150 days after lesion detection, interquartile range about 90 to 200 days.

Prevalent HPV16 infections were excluded; only incident single HPV16 infections included. This TCR came from a woman between 18 and 70 years old with a cervical HPV16 infection that either progressed to CIN3+ or cleared (not recorded which). The V and J genes are TRBV9 and TRBJ2-3, with TRBD2 matching over 10 bases. Sequenced sample: blood buffy coat. Partial CDR3 DNA: TGTGCCAGCAGCGGAAGCGGGGGGGCCGACGCAGATACG. Translated: CASSGSGGADADT. The full CDR3 is CASSGSGGADADTQYF.